The sequence of this TCR beta chain was determined in a study of CD8+CD57+ T cells in acquired aplastic anemia. Study overall: Sorted CD4+ and CD8+ cell DNA averaged around 3.3 ug. Overall study findings and caveats: Patients and controls were found to share twenty-nine CD8+ CDR3 sequences. Between patients and controls, CD8+ Simpson's diversity did not vary significantly.

Trimming removed 9 bases from V and 3 bases from J, with 22 bases in between. The germline gives CDR1 SGHAT, CDR2 FQNNGV. The CDR3 runs to 16 residues. This clonotype occurred a few times. The target antigen is unknown. Both TCR beta VDJ combination and CDR3 sequence profiling were carried out. Genomic DNA was the template for this profiling. TCRdb called the reads again in MiXCR, with one record for every CDR3 protein. The sample yields over 150,000 distinct CDR3 sequences, 48% seen once. The patients chosen for sequencing had shown expansion of CD8+CD57+ cells (detected by flow cytometry). This clonotype was obtained from a human donor with aplastic anemia. The sequenced sample consisted of sorted CD4+, CD8+, or CD8+CD57+ T cells (not recorded which) from PBMCs. V and J are TRBV11-2 and TRBJ2-3; tentative D call: TRBD1 (6 bases). The CDR3 reads CASSQNTGIGTDTQYF. CDR3 sequence (DNA): TGTGCCAGTAGCCAGAATACAGGGATAGGAACAGATACGCAGTATTTT.